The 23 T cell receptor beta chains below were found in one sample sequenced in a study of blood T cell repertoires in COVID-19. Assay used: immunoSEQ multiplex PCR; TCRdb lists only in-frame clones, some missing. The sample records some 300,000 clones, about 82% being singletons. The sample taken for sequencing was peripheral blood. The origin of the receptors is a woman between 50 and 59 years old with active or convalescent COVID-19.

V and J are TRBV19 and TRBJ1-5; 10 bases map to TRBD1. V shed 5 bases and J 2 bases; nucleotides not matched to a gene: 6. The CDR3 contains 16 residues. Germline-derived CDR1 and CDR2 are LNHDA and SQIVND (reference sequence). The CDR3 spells CASSPTGGVGNQPQHF. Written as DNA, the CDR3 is TGTGCCAGTAGTCCGACAGGGGGCGTAGGCAATCAGCCCCAGCATTTT.

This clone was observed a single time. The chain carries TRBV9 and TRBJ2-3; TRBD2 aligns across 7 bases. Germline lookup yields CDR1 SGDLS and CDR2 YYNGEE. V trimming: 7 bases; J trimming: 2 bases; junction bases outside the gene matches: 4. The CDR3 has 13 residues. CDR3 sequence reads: CASGSGDTDTQYF. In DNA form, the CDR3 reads TGTGCCAGCGGGAGCGGGGACACAGATACGCAGTATTTT.

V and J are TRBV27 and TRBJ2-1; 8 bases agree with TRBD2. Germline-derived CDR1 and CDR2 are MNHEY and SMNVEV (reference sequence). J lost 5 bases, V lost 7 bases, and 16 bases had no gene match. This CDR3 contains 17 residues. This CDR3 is CASIIRGPSGPDNEQFF. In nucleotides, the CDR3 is TGTGCCAGCATAATCCGGGGACCTAGCGGGCCGGACAATGAGCAGTTCTTC.

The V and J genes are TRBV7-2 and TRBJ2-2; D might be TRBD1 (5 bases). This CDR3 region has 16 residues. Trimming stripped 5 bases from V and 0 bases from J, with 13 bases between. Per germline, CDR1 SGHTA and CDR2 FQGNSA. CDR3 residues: CASSQGVISNTGELFF. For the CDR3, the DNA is TGTGCCAGCAGCCAAGGGGTAATTTCGAACACCGGGGAGCTGTTTTTT.

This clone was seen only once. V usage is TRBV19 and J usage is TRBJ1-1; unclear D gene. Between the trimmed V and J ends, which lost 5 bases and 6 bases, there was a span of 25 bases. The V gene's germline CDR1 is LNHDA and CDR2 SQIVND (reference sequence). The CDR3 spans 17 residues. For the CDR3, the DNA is TGTGCCAGTAGTGATCTAAGGGTCCGCTACGGTAGCGCTGAAGCTTTCTTT. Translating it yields CASSDLRVRYGSAEAFF. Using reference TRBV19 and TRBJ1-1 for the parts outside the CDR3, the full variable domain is DGGITQSPKYLFRKEGQNVTLSCEQNLNHDAMYWYRQDPGQGLRLIYYSQIVNDFQKGDIAEGYSVSREKKESFPLTVTSAQKNPTAFYLCASSDLRVRYGSAEAFFGQGTRLTVV.

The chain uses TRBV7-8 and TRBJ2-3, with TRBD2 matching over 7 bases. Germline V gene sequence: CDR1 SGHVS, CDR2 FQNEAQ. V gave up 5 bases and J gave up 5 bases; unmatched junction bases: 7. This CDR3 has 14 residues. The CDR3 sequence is CASSPRTSQDTQYF. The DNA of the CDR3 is TGTGCCAGCAGCCCTCGGACTAGTCAAGATACGCAGTATTTT.

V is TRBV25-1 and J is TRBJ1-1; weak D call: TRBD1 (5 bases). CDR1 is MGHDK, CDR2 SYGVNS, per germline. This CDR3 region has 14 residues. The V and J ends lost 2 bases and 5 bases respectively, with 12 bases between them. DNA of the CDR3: TGTGCCAGCAGTGAAGGGCAGGGTGGGACTGAAGCTTTCTTT. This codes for CASSEGQGGTEAFF.

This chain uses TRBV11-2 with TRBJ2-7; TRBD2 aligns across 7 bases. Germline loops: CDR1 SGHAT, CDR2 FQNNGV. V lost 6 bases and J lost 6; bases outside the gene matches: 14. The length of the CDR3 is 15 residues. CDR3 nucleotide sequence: TGTGCCAGCAGGGCCTGGGGGGGGAGTTTCGGCGAGCAGTACTTC. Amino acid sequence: CASRAWGGSFGEQYF.

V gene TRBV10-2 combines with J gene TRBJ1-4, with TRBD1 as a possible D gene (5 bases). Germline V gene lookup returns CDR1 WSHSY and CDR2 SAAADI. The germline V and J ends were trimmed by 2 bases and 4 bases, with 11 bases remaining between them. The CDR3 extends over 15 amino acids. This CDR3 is CASSEGPGDNEKLFF. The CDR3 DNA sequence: TGCGCCAGCAGTGAGGGGCCGGGGGATAATGAAAAACTGTTTTTT.

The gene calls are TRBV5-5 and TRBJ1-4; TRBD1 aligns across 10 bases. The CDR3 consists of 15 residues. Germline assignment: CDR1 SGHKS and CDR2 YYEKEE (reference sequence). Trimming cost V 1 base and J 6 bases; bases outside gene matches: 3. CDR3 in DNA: TGTGCCAGCAGCTTGTCAGGGACAGGGGATGAAAAACTGTTTTTT. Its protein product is CASSLSGTGDEKLFF.

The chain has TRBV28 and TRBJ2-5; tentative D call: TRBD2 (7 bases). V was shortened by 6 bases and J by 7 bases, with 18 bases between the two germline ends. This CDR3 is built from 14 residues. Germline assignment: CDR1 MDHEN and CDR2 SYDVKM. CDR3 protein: CASSKGGDVGTQYF. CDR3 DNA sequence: TGTGCCAGCAGCAAAGGGGGGGACGTGGGGACCCAGTACTTC.

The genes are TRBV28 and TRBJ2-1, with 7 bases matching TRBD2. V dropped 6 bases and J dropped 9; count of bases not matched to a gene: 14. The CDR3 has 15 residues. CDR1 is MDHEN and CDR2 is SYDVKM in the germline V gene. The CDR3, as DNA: TGTGCCAGCAGCAAATCTAGCGGAGGCCGCGGTGAGCAGTTCTTC. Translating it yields CASSKSSGGRGEQFF. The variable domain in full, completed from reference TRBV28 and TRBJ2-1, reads DVKVTQSSRYLVKRTGEKVFLECVQDMDHENMFWYRQDPGLGLRLIYFSYDVKMKEKGDIPEGYSVSREKKERFSLILESASTNQTSMYLCASSKSSGGRGEQFFGPGTRLTVL.

The CDR3 region has the DNA TGTGCCAGCACCTTCGGACAGCTGAACACTGAAGCTTTCTTT. It codes for CASTFGQLNTEAFF. V gene TRBV6-5 combines with J gene TRBJ1-1; TRBD1 might be the D (6 bases). The V end lost 7 bases, the J end lost 0 bases, and 12 bases lay between the germline ends. Germline V CDR1 and CDR2: MNHEY, SVGAGI. The CDR3 is made up of 14 amino acids.

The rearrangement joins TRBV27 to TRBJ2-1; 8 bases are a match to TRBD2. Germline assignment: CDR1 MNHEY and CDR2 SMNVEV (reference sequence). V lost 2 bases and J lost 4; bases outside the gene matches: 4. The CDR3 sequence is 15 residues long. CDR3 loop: CASSLAGGQYNEQFF. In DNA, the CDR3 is TGTGCCAGCAGTTTAGCGGGAGGTCAATACAATGAGCAGTTCTTC.

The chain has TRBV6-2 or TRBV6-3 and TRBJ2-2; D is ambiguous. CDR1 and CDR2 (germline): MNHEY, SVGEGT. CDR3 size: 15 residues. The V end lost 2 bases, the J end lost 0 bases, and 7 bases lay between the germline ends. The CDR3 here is CASSYTIPNTGELFF. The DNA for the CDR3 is TGTGCCAGCAGTTACACAATCCCGAACACCGGGGAGCTGTTTTTT.

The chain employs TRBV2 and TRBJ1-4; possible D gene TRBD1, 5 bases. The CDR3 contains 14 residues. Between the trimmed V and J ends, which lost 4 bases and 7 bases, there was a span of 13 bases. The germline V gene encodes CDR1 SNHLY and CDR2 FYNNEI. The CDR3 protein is CASSVGRETEKLFF. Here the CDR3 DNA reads TGTGCCAGCAGTGTAGGCAGGGAAACTGAAAAACTGTTTTTT.

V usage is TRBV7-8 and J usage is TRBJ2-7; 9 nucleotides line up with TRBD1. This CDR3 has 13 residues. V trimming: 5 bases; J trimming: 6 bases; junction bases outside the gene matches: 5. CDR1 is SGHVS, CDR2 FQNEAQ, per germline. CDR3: CASSRDRVGEQYF. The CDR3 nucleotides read TGTGCCAGCAGCCGGGACAGGGTTGGCGAGCAGTACTTC.

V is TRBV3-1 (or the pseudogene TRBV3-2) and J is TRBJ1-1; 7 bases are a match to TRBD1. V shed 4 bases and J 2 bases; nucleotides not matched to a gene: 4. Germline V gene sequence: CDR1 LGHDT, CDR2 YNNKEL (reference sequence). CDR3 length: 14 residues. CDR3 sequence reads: CASSLRDSNTEAFF. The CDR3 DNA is TGTGCCAGCAGCCTGCGGGACAGCAACACTGAAGCTTTCTTT.

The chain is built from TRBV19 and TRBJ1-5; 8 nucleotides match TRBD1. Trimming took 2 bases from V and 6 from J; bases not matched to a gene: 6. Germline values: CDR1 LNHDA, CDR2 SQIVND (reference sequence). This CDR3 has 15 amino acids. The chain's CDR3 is CASSIKDRVSQPQHF. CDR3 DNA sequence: TGTGCCAGTAGTATAAAGGACAGGGTATCTCAGCCCCAGCATTTT.

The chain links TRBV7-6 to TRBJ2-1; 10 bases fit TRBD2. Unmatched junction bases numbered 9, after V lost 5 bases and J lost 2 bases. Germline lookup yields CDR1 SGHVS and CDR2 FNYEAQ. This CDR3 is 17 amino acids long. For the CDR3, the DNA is TGTGCCAGCAGCCGCCGTTGGAGCGGGAGGGCCTACAATGAGCAGTTCTTC. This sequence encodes CASSRRWSGRAYNEQFF.

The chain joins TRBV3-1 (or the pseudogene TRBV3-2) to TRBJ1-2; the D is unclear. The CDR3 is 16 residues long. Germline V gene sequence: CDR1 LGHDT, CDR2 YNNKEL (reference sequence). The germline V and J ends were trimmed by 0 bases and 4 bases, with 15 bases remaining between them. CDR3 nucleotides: TGTGCCAGCAGCCAAGATCCCGACGGGAGGAGCTATGGCTACACCTTC. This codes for CASSQDPDGRSYGYTF.

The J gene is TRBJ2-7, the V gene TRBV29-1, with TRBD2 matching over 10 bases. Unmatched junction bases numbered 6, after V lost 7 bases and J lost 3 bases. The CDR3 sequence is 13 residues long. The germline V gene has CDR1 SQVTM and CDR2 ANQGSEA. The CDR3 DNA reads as TGCAGCGGCTCTAGCGGGGGAAACTACGAGCAGTACTTC. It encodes CSGSSGGNYEQYF.

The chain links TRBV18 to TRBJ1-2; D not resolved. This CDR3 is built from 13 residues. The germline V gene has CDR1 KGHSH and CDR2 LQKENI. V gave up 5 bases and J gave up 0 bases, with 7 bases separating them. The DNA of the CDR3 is TGTGCCAGCTCAGCGGGCCCTAACTATGGCTACACCTTC. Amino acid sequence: CASSAGPNYGYTF.